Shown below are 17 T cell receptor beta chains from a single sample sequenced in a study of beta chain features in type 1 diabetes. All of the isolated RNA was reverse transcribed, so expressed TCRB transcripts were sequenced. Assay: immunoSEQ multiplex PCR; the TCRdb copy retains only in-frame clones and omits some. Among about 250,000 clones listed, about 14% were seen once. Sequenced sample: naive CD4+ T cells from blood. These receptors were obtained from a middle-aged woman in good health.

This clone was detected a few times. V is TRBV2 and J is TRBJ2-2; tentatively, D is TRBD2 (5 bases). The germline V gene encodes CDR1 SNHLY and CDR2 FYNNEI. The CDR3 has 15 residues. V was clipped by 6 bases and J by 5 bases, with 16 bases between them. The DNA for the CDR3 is TGTGCCAGCAGGGCACTAGGGTCGAGGACCGGGGAGCTGTTTTTT. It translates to CASRALGSRTGELFF.

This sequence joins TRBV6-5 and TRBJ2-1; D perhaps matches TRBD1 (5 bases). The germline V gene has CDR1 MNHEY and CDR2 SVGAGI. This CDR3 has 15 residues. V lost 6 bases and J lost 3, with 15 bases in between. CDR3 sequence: CASSLHQGFYNEQFF. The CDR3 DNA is TGTGCCAGCAGCCTTCACCAGGGTTTCTACAATGAGCAGTTCTTC.

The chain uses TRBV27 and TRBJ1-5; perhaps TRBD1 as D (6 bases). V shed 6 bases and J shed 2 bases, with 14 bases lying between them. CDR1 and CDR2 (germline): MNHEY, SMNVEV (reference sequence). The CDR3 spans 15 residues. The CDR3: CASRSYRDGNQPQHF. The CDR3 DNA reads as TGTGCCAGCAGATCATACAGGGATGGCAATCAGCCCCAGCATTTT.

The CDR3 sequence: CASIAPRDNQVGTQYF. CDR3 bases: TGTGCCAGCATCGCTCCCCGGGACAACCAAGTGGGTACGCAGTATTTT. This sequence joins TRBV27 and TRBJ2-3, with D possibly matching TRBD1 (6 bases). V was pared by 7 bases and J by 8 bases, with 25 bases between. The CDR3 consists of 16 residues. The V gene's germline CDR1 is MNHEY and CDR2 SMNVEV (reference sequence).

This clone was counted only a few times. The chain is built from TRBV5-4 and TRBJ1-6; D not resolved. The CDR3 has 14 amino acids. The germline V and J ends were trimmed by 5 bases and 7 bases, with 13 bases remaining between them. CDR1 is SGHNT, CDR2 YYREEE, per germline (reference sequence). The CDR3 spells CASRRQEVNSPLHF. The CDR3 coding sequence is TGTGCCAGCAGACGGCAAGAGGTAAATTCACCCCTCCACTTT.

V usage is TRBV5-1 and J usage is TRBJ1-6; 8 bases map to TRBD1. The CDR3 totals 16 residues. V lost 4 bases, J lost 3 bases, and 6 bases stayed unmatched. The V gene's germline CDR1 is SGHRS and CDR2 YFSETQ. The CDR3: CASSPGQGLYNSPLHF. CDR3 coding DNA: TGCGCCAGCAGCCCTGGACAGGGCCTCTATAATTCACCCCTCCACTTT.

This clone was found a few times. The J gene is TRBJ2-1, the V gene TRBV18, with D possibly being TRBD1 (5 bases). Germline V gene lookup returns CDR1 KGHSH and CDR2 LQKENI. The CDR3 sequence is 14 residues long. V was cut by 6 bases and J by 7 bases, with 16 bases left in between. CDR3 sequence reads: CASSNRAQVNEQFF. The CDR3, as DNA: TGTGCCAGCTCCAACCGGGCACAGGTGAATGAGCAGTTCTTC.

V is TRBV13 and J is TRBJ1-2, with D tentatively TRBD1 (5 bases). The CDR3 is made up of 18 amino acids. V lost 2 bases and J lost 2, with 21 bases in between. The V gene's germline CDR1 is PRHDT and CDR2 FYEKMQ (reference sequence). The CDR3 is CASSLNNPFGGGNYGYTF. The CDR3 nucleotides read TGTGCCAGCAGCTTAAATAACCCCTTTGGGGGGGGGAACTATGGCTACACCTTC. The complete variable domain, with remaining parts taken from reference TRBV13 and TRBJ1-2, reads AAGVIQSPRHLIKEKRETATLKCYPIPRHDTVYWYQQGPGQDPQFLISFYEKMQSDKGSIPDRFSAQQFSDYHSELNMSSLELGDSALYFCASSLNNPFGGGNYGYTFGSGTRLTVV.

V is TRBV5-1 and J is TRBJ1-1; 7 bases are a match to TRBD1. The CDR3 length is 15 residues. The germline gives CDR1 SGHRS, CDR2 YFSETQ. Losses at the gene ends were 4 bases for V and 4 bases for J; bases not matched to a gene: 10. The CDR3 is CASSLTTGVGTEAFF. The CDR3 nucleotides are TGCGCCAGCAGCCTGACCACAGGGGTAGGCACTGAAGCTTTCTTT. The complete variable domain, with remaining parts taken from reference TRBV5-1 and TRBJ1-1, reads KAGVTQTPRYLIKTRGQQVTLSCSPISGHRSVSWYQQTPGQGLQFLFEYFSETQRNKGNFPGRFSGRQFSNSRSEMNVSTLELGDSALYLCASSLTTGVGTEAFFGQGTRLTVV.

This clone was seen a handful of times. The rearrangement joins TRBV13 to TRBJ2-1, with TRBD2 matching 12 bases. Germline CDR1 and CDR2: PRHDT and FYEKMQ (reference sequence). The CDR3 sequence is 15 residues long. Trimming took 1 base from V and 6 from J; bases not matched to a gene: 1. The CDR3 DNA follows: TGTGCCAGCAGCTTAGTGACTAGCGGGGGCAATGAGCAGTTCTTC. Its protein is CASSLVTSGGNEQFF.

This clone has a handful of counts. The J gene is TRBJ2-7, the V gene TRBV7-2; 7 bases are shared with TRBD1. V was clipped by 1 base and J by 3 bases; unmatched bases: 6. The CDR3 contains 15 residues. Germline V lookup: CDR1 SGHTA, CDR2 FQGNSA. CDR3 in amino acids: CASSLGQGMYYEQYF. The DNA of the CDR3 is TGTGCCAGCAGCTTAGGACAGGGCATGTACTACGAGCAGTACTTC. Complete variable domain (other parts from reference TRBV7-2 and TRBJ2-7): GAGVSQSPSNKVTEKGKDVELRCDPISGHTALYWYRQSLGQGLEFLIYFQGNSAPDKSGLPSDRFSAERTGGSVSTLTIQRTQQEDSAVYLCASSLGQGMYYEQYFGPGTRLTVT.

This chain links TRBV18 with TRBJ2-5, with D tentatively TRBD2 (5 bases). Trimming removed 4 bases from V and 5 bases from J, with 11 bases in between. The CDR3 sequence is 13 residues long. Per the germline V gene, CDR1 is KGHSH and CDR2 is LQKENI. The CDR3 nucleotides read TGTGCCAGCTCACAAACAACGGGGGAGACCCAGTACTTC. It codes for CASSQTTGETQYF.

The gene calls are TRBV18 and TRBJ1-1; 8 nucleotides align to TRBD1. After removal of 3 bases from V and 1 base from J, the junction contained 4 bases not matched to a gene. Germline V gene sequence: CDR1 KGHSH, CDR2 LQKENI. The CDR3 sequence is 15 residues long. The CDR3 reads CASSPTGTGNTEAFF. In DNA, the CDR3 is TGTGCCAGCTCACCGACCGGGACAGGGAACACTGAAGCTTTCTTT.

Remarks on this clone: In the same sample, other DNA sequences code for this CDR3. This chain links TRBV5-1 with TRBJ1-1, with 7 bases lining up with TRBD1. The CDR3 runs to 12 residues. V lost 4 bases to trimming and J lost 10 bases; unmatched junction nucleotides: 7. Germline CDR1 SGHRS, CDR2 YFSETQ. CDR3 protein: CASSVAGGLAFF. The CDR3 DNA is TGCGCCAGCAGCGTCGCAGGGGGTTTAGCTTTCTTT. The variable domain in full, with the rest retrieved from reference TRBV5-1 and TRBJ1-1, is KAGVTQTPRYLIKTRGQQVTLSCSPISGHRSVSWYQQTPGQGLQFLFEYFSETQRNKGNFPGRFSGRQFSNSRSEMNVSTLELGDSALYLCASSVAGGLAFFGQGTRLTVV.

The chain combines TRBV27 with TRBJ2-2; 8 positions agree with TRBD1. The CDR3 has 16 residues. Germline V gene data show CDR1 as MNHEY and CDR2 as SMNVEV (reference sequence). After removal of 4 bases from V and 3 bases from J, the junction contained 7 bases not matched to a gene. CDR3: CASSSRQGPDTGELFF. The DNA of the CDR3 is TGTGCCAGCAGTTCCCGACAGGGGCCGGACACCGGGGAGCTGTTTTTT.

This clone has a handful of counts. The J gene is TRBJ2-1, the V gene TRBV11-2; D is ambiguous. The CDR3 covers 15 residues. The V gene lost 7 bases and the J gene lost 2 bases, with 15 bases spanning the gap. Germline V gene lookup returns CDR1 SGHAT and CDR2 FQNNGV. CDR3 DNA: TGTGCCAGCACCCCCGGTATAAGAACCTACAATGAGCAGTTCTTC. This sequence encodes CASTPGIRTYNEQFF.

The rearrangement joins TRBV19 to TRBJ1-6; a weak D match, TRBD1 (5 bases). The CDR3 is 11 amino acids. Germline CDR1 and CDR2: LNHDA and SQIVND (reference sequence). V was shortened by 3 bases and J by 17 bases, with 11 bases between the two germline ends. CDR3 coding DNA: TGTGCCAGTAGTATCGGGGGTGTGGTCCACTTT. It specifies CASSIGGVVHF.